This T cell receptor beta chain was identified during a study of cytomegalovirus exposure and HLA in healthy donors. From germline, CDR1 is MNHNY and CDR2 SVGAGI (reference sequence). The CDR3 extends over 13 amino acids. V lost 3 bases and J lost 4, with 9 bases in between. The PCR used 60 Vbeta and 13 Jbeta primers. Method: immunoSEQ multiplex PCR; TCRdb's copy keeps in-frame clones and lacks some. The sample lists approximately 190,000 clones; approximately 80% were seen once. The sample comprised PBMCs. V usage is TRBV6-6 and J usage is TRBJ1-2; maybe TRBD1 (5 bases). This receptor was identified in a woman aged 18-29 years in good health and CMV-seropositive. DNA of the CDR3: TGTGCCAGCAGTTATCAGGGAGGCTATGGCTACACCTTC. This codes for CASSYQGGYGYTF.